This TCR beta chain was sequenced in a study of persistence of HIV-infected CD4 T cells. Worth noting for this clone: Antigen specificity is unknown.

Cells were stimulated with overlapping HIV-1 Gag 15-mer peptides. Sorting selected CD4+ T cells upregulating both CD40 ligand and CD69. Sequencing used immunoSEQ version 4 in survey mode. Only in-frame clones appear in the TCRdb table, and some are missing; sequencing was by immunoSEQ multiplex PCR. In the table there are fewer than 40,000 clones, 70% of which are singletons. This CDR3 region has 14 residues. Per the germline V gene, CDR1 is SNHLY and CDR2 is FYNNEI. V lost 10 bases, J lost 2 bases, and 7 bases stayed unmatched. The sequencing here drew on CD4+ T cells sorted from PBMCs after approximately 20-hour stimulation, taken from a patient who received antiretroviral therapy. The rearrangement joins TRBV2 to TRBJ2-2, with TRBD2 matching 7 bases. The source is an adult man with HIV who was CMV-seropositive. The CDR3 DNA sequence: TGTGCCACTCGGGCGGGGGTCAACACCGGGGAGCTGTTTTTT. It specifies CATRAGVNTGELFF.